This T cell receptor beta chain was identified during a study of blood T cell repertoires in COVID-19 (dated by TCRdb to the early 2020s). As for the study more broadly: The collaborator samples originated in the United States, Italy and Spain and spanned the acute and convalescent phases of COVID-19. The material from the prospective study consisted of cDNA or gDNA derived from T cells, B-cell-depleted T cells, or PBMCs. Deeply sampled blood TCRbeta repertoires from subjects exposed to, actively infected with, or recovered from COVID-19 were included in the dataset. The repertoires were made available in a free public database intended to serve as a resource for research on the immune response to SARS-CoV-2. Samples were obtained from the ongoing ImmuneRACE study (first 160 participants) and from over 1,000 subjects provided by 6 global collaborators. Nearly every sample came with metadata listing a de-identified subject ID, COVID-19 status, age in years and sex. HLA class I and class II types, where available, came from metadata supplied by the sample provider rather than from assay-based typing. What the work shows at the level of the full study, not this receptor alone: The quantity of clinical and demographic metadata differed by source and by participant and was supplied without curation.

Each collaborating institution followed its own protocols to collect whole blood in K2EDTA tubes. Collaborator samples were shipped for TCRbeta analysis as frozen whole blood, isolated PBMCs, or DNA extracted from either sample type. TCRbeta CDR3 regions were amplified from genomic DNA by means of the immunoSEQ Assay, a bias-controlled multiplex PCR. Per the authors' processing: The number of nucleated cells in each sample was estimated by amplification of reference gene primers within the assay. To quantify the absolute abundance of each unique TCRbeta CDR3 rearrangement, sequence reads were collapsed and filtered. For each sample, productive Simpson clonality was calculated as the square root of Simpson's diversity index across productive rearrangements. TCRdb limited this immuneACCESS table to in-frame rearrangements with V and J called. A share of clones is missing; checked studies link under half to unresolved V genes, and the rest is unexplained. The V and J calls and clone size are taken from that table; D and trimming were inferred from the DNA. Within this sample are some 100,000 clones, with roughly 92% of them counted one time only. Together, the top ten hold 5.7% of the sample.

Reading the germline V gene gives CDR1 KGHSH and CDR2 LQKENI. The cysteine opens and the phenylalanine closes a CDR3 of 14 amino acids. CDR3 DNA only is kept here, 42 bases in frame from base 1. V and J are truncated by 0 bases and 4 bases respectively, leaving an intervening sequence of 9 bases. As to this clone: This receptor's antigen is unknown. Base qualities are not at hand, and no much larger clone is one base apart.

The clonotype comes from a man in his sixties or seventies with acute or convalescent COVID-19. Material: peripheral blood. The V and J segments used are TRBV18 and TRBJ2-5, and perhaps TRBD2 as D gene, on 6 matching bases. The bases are TGTGCCAGCTCACCACCGGGACTTTCAGAGACCCAGTACTTC. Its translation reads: CASSPPGLSETQYF.